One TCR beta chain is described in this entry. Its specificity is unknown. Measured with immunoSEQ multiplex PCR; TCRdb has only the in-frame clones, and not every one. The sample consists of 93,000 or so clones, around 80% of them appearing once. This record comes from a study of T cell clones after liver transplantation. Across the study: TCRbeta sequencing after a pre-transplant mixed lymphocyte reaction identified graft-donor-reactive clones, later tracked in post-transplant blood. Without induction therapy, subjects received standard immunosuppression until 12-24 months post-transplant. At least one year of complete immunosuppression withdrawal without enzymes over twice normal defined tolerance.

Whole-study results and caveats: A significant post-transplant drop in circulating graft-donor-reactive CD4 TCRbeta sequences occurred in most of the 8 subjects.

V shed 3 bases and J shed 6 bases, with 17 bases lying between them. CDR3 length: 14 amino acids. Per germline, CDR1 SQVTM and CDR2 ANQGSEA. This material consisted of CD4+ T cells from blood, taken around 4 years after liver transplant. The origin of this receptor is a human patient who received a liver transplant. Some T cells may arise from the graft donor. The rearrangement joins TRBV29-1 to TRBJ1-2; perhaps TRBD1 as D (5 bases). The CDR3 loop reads CSVDQAQGRNGYTF. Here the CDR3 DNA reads TGCAGCGTTGATCAGGCGCAGGGTAGGAATGGCTACACCTTC. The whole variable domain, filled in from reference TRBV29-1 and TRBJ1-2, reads SAVISQKPSRDICQRGTSLTIQCQVDSQVTMMFWYRQQPGQSLTLIATANQGSEATYESGFVIDKFPISRPNLTFSTLTVSNMSPEDSSIYLCSVDQAQGRNGYTFGSGTRLTVV.